These T cell receptor beta chains were read from a single sample in a study of blood T cell repertoires in COVID-19. This table comes from immunoSEQ multiplex PCR, and its TCRdb copy is limited to in-frame clones, with some not included. The sample lists roughly 250,000 clones; around 82% were seen once. Source material: peripheral blood. The receptors here all came from a woman older than 75 with active or convalescent COVID-19. Both conserved end residues are part of each CDR3. D genes are given only for firm matches. Part of the rows lack a size; the others show once, few, many or a class for expanded clones.

j_call clone_size v_call d_call cdr3_nt cdr3_aa
TRBJ2-3 . TRBV3-1/TRBV3-2 . TGTGCCAGCAGCCAGTCGGGAGCGGGTACAGATACGCAGTATTTT CASSQSGAGTDTQYF
TRBJ1-1 . TRBV28 . TGTGCCAGCAAGACTACGGGGGGAAACACTGAAGCTTTCTTT CASKTTGGNTEAFF
TRBJ2-1 . TRBV5-4 TRBD2 TGTGCCAGCAGACGGACTAGCGGAGCCGAAGGGAGGAATGAGCAGTTCTTC CASRRTSGAEGRNEQFF
TRBJ1-3 . TRBV21-1 . TGTGCCAGCAGAAATGAAACAGTCTCTGGAAACACCATATATTTT CASRNETVSGNTIYF
TRBJ1-2 . TRBV18 TRBD1 TGTGCCAGCTCACCACCGGGGACAGGGGCGGCCTATGGCTACACCTTC CASSPPGTGAAYGYTF
TRBJ1-5 . TRBV6-6 . TGTGCCAGCACCCGGGTCTACAATCAGCCCCAGCATTTT CASTRVYNQPQHF
TRBJ2-1 . TRBV5-1 . TGCGCCAGCAGCTTGGGGACAGCTAACAATGAGCAGTTCTTC CASSLGTANNEQFF
TRBJ1-1 . TRBV12-3/TRBV12-4 . TGTGCCAGCACCCAGGGAAGGGGAACTGAAGCTTTCTTT CASTQGRGTEAFF
TRBJ1-5 . TRBV3-1/TRBV3-2 . TGTGCCAGCAGCCAAGGACAGTCCAGGCAGCCCCAGCATTTT CASSQGQSRQPQHF
TRBJ1-2 . TRBV19 . TGTGCCAGTAGTTCCGTGGCTGGGCGCTATGGCTACACCTTC CASSSVAGRYGYTF
TRBJ1-1 . TRBV18 . TGTGCCAGCTCACCACAGGACTTGAAGGGCACTGAAGCTTTCTTT CASSPQDLKGTEAFF
TRBJ1-6 . TRBV6-5 . TGTGCCAGCAGTTACTCTCCCAGGAATAATTCACCCCTCCACTTT CASSYSPRNNSPLHF
TRBJ2-3 . TRBV3-1/TRBV3-2 TRBD2 TGTGCCAGCAGCCGTGCCGGCGAGGGACTAGCGGGCCCCGATACGCAGTATTTT CASSRAGEGLAGPDTQYF
TRBJ2-1 . TRBV10-3 TRBD2 TGTGCCATCAGCTTCGGGGCTAGCGGGGGTACCTACAATGAGCAGTTCTTC CAISFGASGGTYNEQFF
TRBJ2-1 . TRBV6-2/TRBV6-3 . TGTGCCAGCAGTTACGAGGTCAGCAGAGCCTACAATGAGCAGTTCTTC CASSYEVSRAYNEQFF
TRBJ2-5 . TRBV3-1/TRBV3-2 . TGTGCCAGCAGCCGGAGAGATCGAGGTCCCCAGTACTTC CASSRRDRGPQYF
TRBJ2-7 . TRBV5-1 TRBD2 TGCGCCAGCAGCGGCTCGGGAGGGTCCTACGAGCAGTACTTC CASSGSGGSYEQYF
TRBJ1-1 few TRBV5-1 . TGCGCCAGCAGCTCCGGGGAGATAGCAAGAGGTGAAGCTTTCTTT CASSSGEIARGEAFF
TRBJ2-1 . TRBV3-1/TRBV3-2 . TGTGCCAGCAGCCAAGAACAGCGGCTTCACTACAATGAGCAGTTCTTC CASSQEQRLHYNEQFF
TRBJ2-3 few TRBV4-2 TRBD2 TGTGCCAGCAGCCAAGGACGGGGGGGCACAGATACGCAGTATTTT CASSQGRGGTDTQYF
TRBJ2-3 . TRBV9 . TGTGCCAGCAGCGTAGAGGCAGGGGCGGCAGATACGCAGTATTTT CASSVEAGAADTQYF
TRBJ1-1 . TRBV28 . TGTGCCAGCATCCTACGGGGGGCAGGGCCCATGAACACTGAAGCTTTCTTT CASILRGAGPMNTEAFF
TRBJ2-1 . TRBV11-3 . TGTGCCAGCAGCCTCATCGGCGGAGCTCACAATGAGCAGTTCTTC CASSLIGGAHNEQFF
TRBJ1-5 . TRBV6-5 . TGTGCCAGCAGTTGGACAGACGATAGCAATCAGCCCCAGCATTTT CASSWTDDSNQPQHF
TRBJ2-7 . TRBV28 TRBD1 TGTGCCAGCAGTTTCGGGACAGGGGGGACCATGGGGCAGTACTTC CASSFGTGGTMGQYF
TRBJ2-1 . TRBV5-1 . TGCGCCAGCAGCTTGGAGCTACTAGGTAACAATGAGCAGTTCTTC CASSLELLGNNEQFF
TRBJ1-2 once TRBV5-4 . TGTGCCAGCAGCTTGGCGGGGGGGTCCTATGGCTACACCTTC CASSLAGGSYGYTF
TRBJ2-2 . TRBV20-1 . TGCAGTGCAGTTTCAGCCGGGGAGCTGTTTTTT CSAVSAGELFF
TRBJ2-5 . TRBV28 TRBD2 TGTGCCAGCAGTTTATGGGCTAGCGGGAGCCGCCCCCAAGAGACCCAGTACTTC CASSLWASGSRPQETQYF
TRBJ2-7 . TRBV11-2 TRBD2 TGTGCCAGCAGCACTAGCGGGGGGATCTACGAGCAGTACTTC CASSTSGGIYEQYF
TRBJ2-2 . TRBV7-7 . TGTGCTAGCAGCTTAGCATGGTCTCCGGGCACCGGGGAGCTGTTTTTT CASSLAWSPGTGELFF
TRBJ1-4 . TRBV29-1 . TGCAGCGTTCGGGACAATAATGAAAAACTGTTTTTT CSVRDNNEKLFF
TRBJ1-1 . TRBV28 . TGTGCCAGCAAAGAGGAAGGGACACAGAACACTGAAGCTTTCTTT CASKEEGTQNTEAFF
TRBJ1-1 . TRBV21-1 . TGTGCCAGCAGCAAACACAGGGGACTTGAAGCTTTCTTT CASSKHRGLEAFF
TRBJ2-5 . TRBV5-1 . TGCGCCAGCAGCTTGGACAGAGAGACCCAGTACTTC CASSLDRETQYF
TRBJ2-3 . TRBV11-3 TRBD1 TGTGCCAGCAGCTTGGGGACAGGGGGCGCAGATACGCAGTATTTT CASSLGTGGADTQYF
TRBJ2-7 . TRBV6-5 TRBD1 TGTGCCAGCAGGGATACCGGGACAGCTTACGAGCAGTACTTC CASRDTGTAYEQYF
TRBJ1-3 . TRBV3-1/TRBV3-2 . TGTGCCAGCAGACAAACCGGGGTTCATGGAAACACCATATATTTT CASRQTGVHGNTIYF
TRBJ2-1 . TRBV5-1 . TGCGCCAGCAGCTTGTCGGGATATACCTACAATGAGCAGTTCTTC CASSLSGYTYNEQFF
TRBJ2-7 . TRBV7-2 TRBD2 TGTGCCAGCAGCTTATATAGGGGGACTAGCGAACCGAGCGAGCAGTACTTC CASSLYRGTSEPSEQYF
TRBJ1-1 . TRBV28 . TGTGCCAGCAGATCTAGTTTGAACACTGAAGCTTTCTTT CASRSSLNTEAFF
TRBJ2-1 . TRBV4-2 . TGTGCCAGCAGCCAAGAACTAGTTACCTACAATGAGCAGTTCTTC CASSQELVTYNEQFF
TRBJ1-2 . TRBV5-1 TRBD1 TGCGCCAGCAGCTTGGAAGCAGGGGGAGACTATGGCTACACCTTC CASSLEAGGDYGYTF
TRBJ2-1 . TRBV4-2 . TGTGCCAGCAGCCAAGAAAGGACTAAAGGTCATGAGCAGTTCTTC CASSQERTKGHEQFF
TRBJ2-6 . TRBV7-2 . TGTGCCAGCAGCTTATCGGGACAATTCTCTGGGGCCAACGTCCTGACTTTC CASSLSGQFSGANVLTF